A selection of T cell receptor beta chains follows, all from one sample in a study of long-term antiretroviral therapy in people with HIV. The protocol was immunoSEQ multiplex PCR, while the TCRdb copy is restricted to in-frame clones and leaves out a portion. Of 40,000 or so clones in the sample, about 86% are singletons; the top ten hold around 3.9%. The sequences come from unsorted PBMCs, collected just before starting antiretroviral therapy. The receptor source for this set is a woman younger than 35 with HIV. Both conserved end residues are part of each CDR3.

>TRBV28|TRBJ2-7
CASSPLYYEQYF
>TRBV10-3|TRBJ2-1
CAISGGGGTEQFF
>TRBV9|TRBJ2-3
CASSVGTASTDTQYF
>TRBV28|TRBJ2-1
CASRGDNEQFF
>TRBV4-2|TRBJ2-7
CASSLQTPHQSGSPNHEQYF
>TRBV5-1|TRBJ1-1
CASSFGAGFEAFF
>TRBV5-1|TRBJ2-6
CASSSRGVHSGANVLTF
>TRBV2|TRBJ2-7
CASSESGVAERAYEQYF
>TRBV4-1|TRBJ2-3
CASSQGLAGADTQYF
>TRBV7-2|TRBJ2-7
CASSLGTGVYEQYF
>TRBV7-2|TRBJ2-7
CASSRTSGSYEQYF
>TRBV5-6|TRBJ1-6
CASSLAANSPLHF
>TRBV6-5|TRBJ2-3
CASSYSGSGSTDTQYF
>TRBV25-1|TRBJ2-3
CASSVSTDTQYF
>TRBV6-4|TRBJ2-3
CASSESTSGPTDTQYF
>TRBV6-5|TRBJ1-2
CASSYSIQGASYTF
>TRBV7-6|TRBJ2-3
CASSLATNSTDTQYF
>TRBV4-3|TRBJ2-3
CASSQESLDTQYF
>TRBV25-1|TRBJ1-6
CASTEGYSPLHF
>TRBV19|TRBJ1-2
CASRRTGDDGYTF
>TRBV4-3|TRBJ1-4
CASSLNRGGGEKLFF
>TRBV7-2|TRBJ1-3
CASSLVTSGNTIYF
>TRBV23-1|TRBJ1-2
CASSLTGSNTNYGYTF
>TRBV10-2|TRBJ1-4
CASSPGTGNEKLFF
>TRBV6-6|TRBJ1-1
CASTLSLTGDTEAFF
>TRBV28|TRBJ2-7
CASKREGNTYEQYF
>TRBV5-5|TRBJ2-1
CASSLPGTGYNEQFF
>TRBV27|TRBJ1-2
CASSWSSLNYGYTF
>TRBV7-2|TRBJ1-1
CASSLGKQGSWNTEAFF
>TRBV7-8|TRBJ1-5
CASSQIRRDIGNQPQHF
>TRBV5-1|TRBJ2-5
CASSLGQGSAETQYF